These 27 T cell receptor beta chains were all obtained from the same sample, sequenced in a study of early T cells in non-severe SARS-CoV-2 infection. TCRdb recomputed calls from the 5' RACE reads with MiXCR, one row per CDR3 protein. The table lists around 30,000 distinct CDR3 sequences, approximately 6% of them singletons, with roughly 13% in the top ten. Sequences were obtained from whole blood. These receptors were taken from an adult who was a healthcare worker with PCR-confirmed SARS-CoV-2 infection or an uninfected control (not recorded which).

The table lists this clonotype with many counts. The rearrangement joins TRBV4-2 to TRBJ2-3; 11 positions agree with TRBD2. The germline V gene encodes CDR1 LGHNA and CDR2 YNFKEQ. V gave up 0 bases and J gave up 4 bases; unmatched junction bases: 3. CDR3 length equals 16 residues. The chain's CDR3 is CASSQDSSGGADTQYF. CDR3 bases: TGTGCCAGCAGCCAAGATAGTAGCGGGGGGGCAGATACGCAGTATTTT.

Ten or more counts support this clonotype. This chain connects TRBV5-4 to TRBJ2-1, with D perhaps matching TRBD1 or TRBD2 (6 bases each). Germline V gives CDR1 SGHNT, CDR2 YYREEE (reference sequence). The V end lost 2 bases, the J end lost 9 bases, and 15 bases lay between the germline ends. This CDR3 region has 14 residues. CDR3 amino acids: CASSFRGGSGEQFF. The CDR3 DNA is TGTGCCAGCAGCTTTAGAGGGGGGAGTGGTGAGCAGTTCTTC.

The chain has TRBV27 and TRBJ1-1; tentative D call: TRBD1 (5 bases). CDR1 is MNHEY, CDR2 SMNVEV, per germline (reference sequence). Deletions cut 0 bases from V and 7 bases from J, with 9 bases between. The CDR3 length is 13 residues. In DNA form, the CDR3 reads TGTGCCAGCAGTTTATCGGGGCGGTTTGAAGCTTTCTTT. It is translated as CASSLSGRFEAFF.

Many counts were recorded for this clonotype. This sequence joins TRBV6-5 and TRBJ1-1; the D is unclear. Trimming removed 5 bases from V and 3 bases from J, with 16 bases in between. CDR3 length: 15 residues. Germline CDR1 is MNHEY and CDR2 is SVGAGI. CDR3 sequence (DNA): TGTGCCAGCAGTCCCGGAATCGGGGTCGACACTGAAGCTTTCTTT. Its translation is CASSPGIGVDTEAFF.

This clonotype was picked up one time. This chain connects TRBV20-1 to TRBJ1-1, with D perhaps matching TRBD1 (6 bases). Trimming cost V 6 bases and J 1 base, with 15 bases left between them. The CDR3 consists of 14 residues. The germline CDR1 and CDR2 sequences are DFQATT and SNEGSKA (reference sequence). The CDR3: CSALIGQTNTEAFF. The CDR3 coding sequence is TGCAGTGCCCTCATAGGACAGACGAACACTGAAGCTTTCTTT.

This clonotype was counted at least ten times. The CDR3: CASSLGYGSWQYF. The CDR3 bases are TGTGCCAGCAGCTTAGGTTATGGCAGCTGGCAGTACTTC. The chain joins TRBV11-3 to TRBJ2-7, with D unclear. With 1 base removed from V and 9 bases from J, the gap between germline ends came to 13 bases. CDR1 and CDR2 from the germline V gene are SGHNT and YENEEA. The CDR3 loop spans 13 amino acids.

In this sample, this clonotype turned up a few times. The chain employs TRBV10-3 and TRBJ2-7, with D unresolved. V lost 8 bases and J lost 4, with 9 bases in between. Germline lookup yields CDR1 ENHRY and CDR2 SYGVKD. This CDR3 comprises 11 residues. The CDR3 DNA is TGTGCCATCGGCCGAGAATACGAGCAGTACTTC. This codes for CAIGREYEQYF.

The chain has TRBV6-1 and TRBJ1-1; D unclear. Germline values: CDR1 MNHNS, CDR2 SASEGT. The V and J ends lost 7 bases and 0 bases respectively, with 9 bases between them. This CDR3 contains 13 residues. Here the CDR3 reads CASKDLMNTEAFF. Here the CDR3 DNA reads TGTGCCAGCAAGGACCTAATGAACACTGAAGCTTTCTTT.

At least ten counts were recorded for this clonotype. The rearrangement joins TRBV6-1 to TRBJ2-3; perhaps TRBD2 as D (5 bases). From germline, CDR1 is MNHNS and CDR2 SASEGT. Trimming pared 2 bases from V and 3 bases from J, leaving 6 bases between. The CDR3 is made up of 13 amino acids. CDR3: CASSERGTDTQYF. CDR3 nucleotides: TGTGCCAGCAGTGAACGGGGAACAGATACGCAGTATTTT.

This clonotype has at least ten counts. This chain connects TRBV29-1 to TRBJ2-1; D perhaps matches TRBD2 (6 bases). Looked up from germline, CDR1 is SQVTM and CDR2 is ANQGSEA. The CDR3 loop spans 16 amino acids. Trimming shortened V by 0 bases and J by 0 bases, and 12 bases separated the two germline ends. The CDR3 DNA reads TGCAGCGTTGAAGACGGCGGGGCTAGCTCCTACAATGAGCAGTTCTTC. Translated: CSVEDGGASSYNEQFF.

Note on this clonotype: This could be a read error, since a much larger clone is one nucleotide away. The V and J genes are TRBV29-1 and TRBJ1-1, with 7 bases lining up with TRBD1. Germline loops: CDR1 SQVTM, CDR2 ANQGSEA. There are 14 residues in the CDR3. The J segment lost 7 bases and the V segment lost 3 bases, leaving 11 bases of the junction unmatched. For the CDR3, the DNA is TGCAGCGTTGACTCGACAGGGAGCGGCATTGAAGCTTTCTTT. This sequence encodes CSVDSTGSGIEAFF.

Ten or more counts support this clonotype. V gene TRBV12-3 or TRBV12-4 combines with J gene TRBJ1-2, with D possibly matching TRBD1 (5 bases). The CDR3 loop spans 13 amino acids. Trimming took 3 bases from V and 5 from J, leaving 10 bases between them. CDR3 sequence: CASSLRGGYGYTF. The CDR3 bases are TGTGCCAGCAGTTTGAGGGGAGGTTATGGCTACACCTTC.

In its sample, this clonotype was seen many times. This chain links TRBV12-3 or TRBV12-4 with TRBJ2-1; D is unclear. This CDR3 spans 12 amino acids. Trimming stripped 3 bases from V and 6 bases from J, with 6 bases between. The CDR3 spells CASSFSRNEQFF. DNA of the CDR3: TGTGCCAGCAGTTTTAGTCGCAATGAGCAGTTCTTC.

This clonotype was seen more than once but under ten times. V gene TRBV28 combines with J gene TRBJ2-3; D is perhaps TRBD1 (6 bases). This CDR3 has 13 residues. Trimming removed 3 bases from V and 4 bases from J, with 8 bases in between. CDR1 and CDR2 (germline): MDHEN, SYDVKM. CDR3: CASSFPGADTQYF. The CDR3 DNA follows: TGTGCCAGCAGTTTCCCAGGGGCAGATACGCAGTATTTT.

The rearrangement links TRBV29-1 to TRBJ2-7; 7 bases are a match to TRBD1. Trimming at V came to 6 bases and at J to 4 bases, leaving 9 bases not matched to a gene. The CDR3 has 13 residues. Germline CDR1 and CDR2: SQVTM and ANQGSEA. The CDR3 here is CSVASRGKYEQYF. CDR3 coding DNA: TGCAGCGTCGCATCCAGGGGGAAGTACGAGCAGTACTTC.

The sample holds many counts of this clonotype. The V gene is TRBV5-5, the J gene TRBJ2-3; TRBD1 matches at 7 bases. V lost 3 bases, J lost 5 bases, and 6 bases stayed unmatched. The CDR3 loop spans 14 amino acids. Germline values: CDR1 SGHKS, CDR2 YYEKEE (reference sequence). The DNA of the CDR3 is TGTGCCAGCAGCTGGGACAGAGATAGAGATACGCAGTATTTT. As protein: CASSWDRDRDTQYF.

This clonotype was recorded at least ten times. CDR3: CASSLAGNRREQYF. As DNA, the CDR3 is TGTGCCAGCAGCTTAGCCGGGAATAGGCGCGAGCAGTACTTC. The genes are TRBV11-2 and TRBJ2-7; D might be TRBD2 (5 bases). The CDR3 sequence is 14 residues long. Trimming left V 1 base short and J 6 bases short, with 13 bases between. Per germline, CDR1 SGHAT and CDR2 FQNNGV.

Turning to this clonotype: A much larger clone lies a single base off, so this may be a read error. V gene TRBV4-3 combines with J gene TRBJ2-7, with D possibly TRBD1 on 6 matching bases. In germline, CDR1 is LGHNA, CDR2 YSLEER. The CDR3 contains 16 residues. The DNA for the CDR3 is TGCGCCAGCAACCAAGATTCAGGGGCGGCTACCTACGAGCAGTACTTC. It translates to CASNQDSGAATYEQYF.

This clonotype was detected many times. The chain is built from TRBV29-1 and TRBJ2-7, with TRBD2 matching over 8 bases. The CDR3 totals 13 residues. Germline lookup yields CDR1 SQVTM and CDR2 ANQGSEA. With 7 bases clipped from V and 6 bases from J, the junction kept 11 bases outside the gene matches. The DNA for the CDR3 is TGCAGCGCCGGAAGGCGGGGGGCCGGCGAGCAGTACTTC. This gives the protein CSAGRRGAGEQYF.

Many counts were recorded for this clonotype. This chain connects TRBV6-5 to TRBJ1-1; D is perhaps TRBD1 (6 bases). The CDR3 spans 14 residues. Germline CDR1 is MNHEY and CDR2 is SVGAGI. Deletions cut 9 bases from V and 1 base from J, with 15 bases between. This CDR3 is CASYREGRNTEAFF. CDR3 nucleotide sequence: TGTGCCAGTTACAGGGAGGGCAGGAACACTGAAGCTTTCTTT.

This clonotype showed up many times. The CDR3 sequence is CASSIVTTSEQYF. As DNA, the CDR3 is TGTGCCAGTAGTATAGTTACGACTAGCGAGCAGTACTTC. The V call is TRBV19, the J call TRBJ2-7; D may be TRBD2 (6 bases). The length of the CDR3 is 13 residues. Per germline, CDR1 LNHDA and CDR2 SQIVND (reference sequence). V lost 1 base and J 6 bases, leaving 10 bases between the germline ends.

This clonotype came up many times. The chain joins TRBV4-2 to TRBJ2-3; D is perhaps TRBD1 or TRBD2 (6 bases each). V lost 5 bases to trimming and J lost 6 bases, with 12 bases between them. CDR3 size: 13 residues. Germline V gives CDR1 LGHNA, CDR2 YNFKEQ. CDR3 nucleotide sequence: TGTGCCAGCAGCAGGGGGGTTGGGGATACGCAGTATTTT. It codes for CASSRGVGDTQYF.

This clonotype was counted a few times. The chain couples TRBV5-1 to TRBJ1-1; D unresolved. Trimming removed 0 bases at V and 4 bases at J, with 10 bases between. Germline V gene lookup returns CDR1 SGHRS and CDR2 YFSETQ. This CDR3 region has 14 residues. The DNA for the CDR3 is TGCGCCAGCAGCTTGGGACCCTTGGGCACTGAAGCTTTCTTT. Residues: CASSLGPLGTEAFF.

A word on this clonotype: Being one base from a much bigger clone, this may be a read error. The gene calls are TRBV21-1 and TRBJ2-1; the tabulated D call, TRBD1, remains unverified against the DNA. TRBV21-1 is labeled a pseudogene. The CDR3 covers 15 residues. CDR3 in DNA: TGTGCCAGCAGCAAAGGGGCAGGGCTCAACAATGGGCAGTTCTTC. The encoded protein is CASSKGAGLNNGQFF.

This clonotype was counted many times. The chain carries TRBV20-1 and TRBJ1-1; no definite D call. V lost 1 base, J lost 6 bases, and 9 bases lay in between. The CDR3 spans 12 residues. Looked up from germline, CDR1 is DFQATT and CDR2 is SNEGSKA (reference sequence). This CDR3 is CSARVARAEAFF. CDR3 in DNA: TGCAGTGCTAGAGTAGCAAGAGCTGAAGCTTTCTTT.

Many counts were recorded for this clonotype. The chain couples TRBV15 to TRBJ1-5, with D perhaps TRBD1 (5 bases). Trimming removed 0 bases from V and 2 bases from J, with 17 bases in between. The V gene's germline CDR1 is LNHNV and CDR2 YYDKDF (reference sequence). CDR3 length equals 18 residues. The CDR3 loop reads CATSREVRQGHRNQPQHF. As DNA, the CDR3 is TGTGCCACCAGCAGAGAGGTTCGGCAGGGCCATCGCAATCAGCCCCAGCATTTT. Full variable domain (remainder filled in from reference TRBV15 and TRBJ1-5): DAMVIQNPRYQVTQFGKPVTLSCSQTLNHNVMYWYQQKSSQAPKLLFHYYDKDFNNEADTPDNFQSRRPNTSFCFLDIRSPGLGDTAMYLCATSREVRQGHRNQPQHFGDGTRLSIL.

The rearrangement uses TRBV4-3 and TRBJ2-1, with 8 bases fitting TRBD2. Germline V gene sequence: CDR1 LGHNA, CDR2 YSLEER. The V segment lost 1 base and the J segment 7 bases; nucleotides outside the gene matches: 3. This CDR3 comprises 14 residues. The CDR3 DNA reads as TGCGCCAGCAGCCAAGCGGGGGGGTGGAATGAGCAGTTCTTC. Protein sequence: CASSQAGGWNEQFF.